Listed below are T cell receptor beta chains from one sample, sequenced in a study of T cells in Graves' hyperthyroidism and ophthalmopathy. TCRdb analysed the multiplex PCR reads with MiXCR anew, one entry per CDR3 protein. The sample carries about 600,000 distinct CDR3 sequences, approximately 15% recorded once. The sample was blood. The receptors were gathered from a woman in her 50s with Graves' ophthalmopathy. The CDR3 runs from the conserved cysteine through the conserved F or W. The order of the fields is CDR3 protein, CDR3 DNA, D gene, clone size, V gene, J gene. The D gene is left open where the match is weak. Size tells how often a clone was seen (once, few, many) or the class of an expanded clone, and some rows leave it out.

CDR3aa: CASRRGGFGKNIQYF
CDR3nt: TGTGCCAGCAGGCGGGGGGGGTTCGGCAAAAACATTCAGTACTTC
d_gene: TRBD2
abundance: few
v_gene: TRBV12-3/TRBV12-4
j_gene: TRBJ2-4

CDR3aa: CASSAGQGVVQPQHF
CDR3nt: TGTGCCAGCAGTGCGGGACAGGGGGTTGTTCAGCCCCAGCATTTT
d_gene: TRBD1
abundance: many
v_gene: TRBV6-1
j_gene: TRBJ1-5

CDR3aa: CASSPTSGRVYNEQFF
CDR3nt: TGTGCCAGCAGTCCAACTAGCGGGAGGGTCTACAATGAGCAGTTCTTC
d_gene: TRBD2
abundance: many
v_gene: TRBV6-1
j_gene: TRBJ2-1

CDR3aa: CASSYLGWGALGNEQFF
CDR3nt: TGTGCCAGCAGTTACCTAGGCTGGGGGGCTTTGGGCAATGAGCAGTTCTTC
d_gene: NA
abundance: few
v_gene: TRBV6-2/TRBV6-3
j_gene: TRBJ2-1

CDR3aa: CARAPNGADDSPLHF
CDR3nt: TGTGCCAGGGCCCCAAACGGGGCGGACGATTCACCCCTCCACTTT
d_gene: NA
abundance: NA
v_gene: TRBV30
j_gene: TRBJ1-6

CDR3aa: CASSQEISGELFF
CDR3nt: TGTGCCAGCAGCCAAGAAATATCCGGGGAGCTGTTTTTT
d_gene: NA
abundance: NA
v_gene: TRBV4-2
j_gene: TRBJ2-2

CDR3aa: CASGPGGGHSTDTQYF
CDR3nt: TGTGCTAGTGGACCAGGGGGCGGCCATAGCACAGATACGCAGTATTTT
d_gene: TRBD1
abundance: many
v_gene: TRBV12-5
j_gene: TRBJ2-3

CDR3aa: CATSDPGAWPVDTGELFF
CDR3nt: TGTGCCACCAGTGATCCCGGAGCATGGCCCGTGGACACCGGGGAGCTGTTTTTT
d_gene: NA
abundance: many
v_gene: TRBV24-1
j_gene: TRBJ2-2

CDR3aa: CASSLAQGFYTDTQYF
CDR3nt: TGTGCCAGCAGTTTAGCGCAAGGGTTCTACACAGATACGCAGTATTTT
d_gene: NA
abundance: many
v_gene: TRBV12-3/TRBV12-4
j_gene: TRBJ2-3

CDR3aa: CASSLGGRTNEKLFF
CDR3nt: TGTGCCAGCAGTTTAGGGGGACGAACTAATGAAAAACTGTTTTTT
d_gene: NA
abundance: NA
v_gene: TRBV28
j_gene: TRBJ1-4